This record concerns one T cell receptor beta chain sequence. A read error may produce the germline difference seen at one junction end. Per the study methods: Amplified reference gene primers provided the basis for estimating nucleated cell counts. Sequencing used immunoSEQ multiplex PCR; TCRdb keeps in-frame clones, though not all of them. The V and J calls and the clone size are those of that table, but D and trimming were determined from the DNA. Of about 51,000 clones listed, approximately 86% were seen once; the top ten hold about 4%. The source of the sample is a study of blood T cell repertoires in COVID-19. Looking at the study overall: Samples representing acute and convalescent COVID-19 were sourced from the United States, Italy and Spain. From T cells, B-cell-depleted T cells, or PBMCs came the material, which was cDNA or gDNA.

Germline V gene data show CDR1 as WSHSY and CDR2 as SAAADI. The CDR3 consists of 14 residues. The sequencing input was peripheral blood. This receptor was obtained from a man at least 80 years old with active COVID-19. The chain couples TRBV10-2 to TRBJ2-7, with 11 positions matching TRBD2. Here the CDR3 reads CASSESPSGRWINF. In DNA, the CDR3 is TGCGCCAGCAGTGAGTCTCCTAGCGGGAGGTGGATAAACTTC.